The sample holds a few counts of the clone carrying this T cell receptor (beta chain). One entry per CDR3 protein, called by TCRdb with MiXCR from the RT-PCR reads. The sample consists of about 680,000 distinct CDR3 sequences, approximately 15% of them appearing once. The germline V and J ends were trimmed by 5 bases and 6 bases, with 7 bases remaining between them. The CDR3 is made up of 12 amino acids. CDR1 is LNHDA, CDR2 SQIVND, per germline (reference sequence). This chain connects TRBV19 to TRBJ2-2; D is unresolved. Sequences were obtained from memory CD4+ T cells from blood. This sequence originates from a female donor in good health, serving as a healthy control. The DNA for the CDR3 is TGTGCCAGTAGTTACCGGGCCGGGGAGCTGTTTTTT. It yields the protein CASSYRAGELFF. Complete variable domain (other parts from reference TRBV19 and TRBJ2-2): DGGITQSPKYLFRKEGQNVTLSCEQNLNHDAMYWYRQDPGQGLRLIYYSQIVNDFQKGDIAEGYSVSREKKESFPLTVTSAQKNPTAFYLCASSYRAGELFFGEGSRLTVL.